This T cell receptor beta chain is drawn from a study of cytomegalovirus exposure and HLA in healthy donors. As for the study in general: Early released data comprised around 80 million unique TCRs from HLA-typed donors.

A note on this clone: Its antigen is unknown.

General observations from the study: A later analysis found that most CMV-associated TCR beta chains appeared HLA-restricted.

Deletions cut 5 bases from V and 0 bases from J, with 11 bases between. The CDR3 length is 15 residues. Germline CDR1 reads SGHVS; CDR2 reads FQNEAQ. In the PCR, 60 Vbeta and 13 Jbeta primers were used. Libraries were prepared by immunoSEQ multiplex PCR; TCRdb keeps only in-frame clonotypes and omits some of them. The table has 100,000 to 150,000 clones, about 78% seen once; the top ten hold 0.95% to 1.5%. The TCR originated in a female donor in good health and CMV-seronegative. The sequenced sample was PBMCs. The V gene is TRBV7-8, the J gene TRBJ2-4, with D possibly being TRBD1 (6 bases). This chain's CDR3 is CASSHMTGAKNIQYF. In DNA form, the CDR3 reads TGTGCCAGCAGCCACATGACAGGAGCCAAAAACATTCAGTACTTC.